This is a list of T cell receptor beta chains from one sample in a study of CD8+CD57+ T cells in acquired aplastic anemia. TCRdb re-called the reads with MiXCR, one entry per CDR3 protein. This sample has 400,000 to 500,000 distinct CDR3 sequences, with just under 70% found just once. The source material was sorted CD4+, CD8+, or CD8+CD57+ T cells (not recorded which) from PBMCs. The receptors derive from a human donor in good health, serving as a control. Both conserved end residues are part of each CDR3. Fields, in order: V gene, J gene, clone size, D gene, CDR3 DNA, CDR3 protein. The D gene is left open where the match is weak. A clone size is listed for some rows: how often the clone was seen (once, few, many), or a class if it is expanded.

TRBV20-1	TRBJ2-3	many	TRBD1	TGCAGCATACCGGGACAGGGCCGCACAGATACGCAGTATTTT	CSIPGQGRTDTQYF
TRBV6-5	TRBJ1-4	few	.	TGTGCCAGCAGTGATGGGAGTGCAACTAATGAAAAACTGTTTTTT	CASSDGSATNEKLFF
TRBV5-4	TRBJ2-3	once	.	TGTGCCAGCAGCTTGAGGTCAGGCACAGATACGCAGTATTTT	CASSLRSGTDTQYF
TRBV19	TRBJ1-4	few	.	TGTGCCAGCAGTATGACAGTAAATGAAAAACTGTTTTTT	CASSMTVNEKLFF
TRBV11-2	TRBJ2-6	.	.	TGTGCCAGCAGCCGTACAGGCAACTCTGGGGCCAACGTCCTGACTTTC	CASSRTGNSGANVLTF
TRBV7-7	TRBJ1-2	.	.	TGTGCCAGCAGCTTAGGTCCGGTGGGGGGAAGGCTTAGTGGCTACACCTTC	CASSLGPVGGRLSGYTF
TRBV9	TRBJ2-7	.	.	TGTGCCAGCAGCCAAGTGGGCGAGTCCGAGCAGTACTTC	CASSQVGESEQYF
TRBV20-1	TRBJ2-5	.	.	TGCAGTGCAACTAGCAGGGGGAGCGTAGAGACCCAGTACTTC	CSATSRGSVETQYF
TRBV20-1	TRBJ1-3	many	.	TGCAGTGCTAGAGATCAAGGAGCAGGAGGAGACACCATATATTTT	CSARDQGAGGDTIYF
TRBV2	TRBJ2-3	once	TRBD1	TGTGCCAGCAGTGAAGCAGGCAGGGGGGATACGCAGTATTTT	CASSEAGRGDTQYF
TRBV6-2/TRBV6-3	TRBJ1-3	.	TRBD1	TGTGCCAGACGTGACCCTGGACAGGTGAACAAGTCCCCACACTCTGGAAACACCATATATTTT	CARRDPGQVNKSPHSGNTIYF
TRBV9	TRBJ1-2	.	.	TGTGCCAGCAACTTCGGCGAGACAGACGTTTATGGCTACACCTTC	CASNFGETDVYGYTF
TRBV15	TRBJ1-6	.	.	TGTGCCACCAGCAGAGCCATTCAAGGCAATAATTCACCCCCCCACTTT	CATSRAIQGNNSPPHF
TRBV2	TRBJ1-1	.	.	TGTGCCAGCAGTCCGGATTCCCGGGCGGAAAAACTGTCTTTTTTC	CASSPDSRAEKLSFF
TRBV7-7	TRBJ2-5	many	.	TGTGCCAGCAGCTTAGCTGGCTCCGGGCGGACCCAGTACTTC	CASSLAGSGRTQYF
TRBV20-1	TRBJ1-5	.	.	TGCAGTGCTCCCTCGGAAACTAGCAATCAGCCCCAGCATTTT	CSAPSETSNQPQHF
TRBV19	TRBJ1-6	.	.	TGTGCCAGTAGTATGTACAGGGATAGCAATCAGCCCCTCCATTTT	CASSMYRDSNQPLHF
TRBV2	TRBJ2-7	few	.	TGTGCCAGCAGTCGACAATTCGGGGAGCAGTACTTC	CASSRQFGEQYF
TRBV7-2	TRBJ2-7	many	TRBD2	TGTGCCAGCTCCGGGACTAGCGGGGTCTACGGGCAGTACTTC	CASSGTSGVYGQYF
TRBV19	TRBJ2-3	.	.	TGTGCCAGTACCACCCGACAGGGAGGGGGGATCACAGATACGCAGTATTTT	CASTTRQGGGITDTQYF
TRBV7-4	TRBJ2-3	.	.	TGTGCCAGCAGCTTAGCGAATACGAGAGATACGCAGTATTTT	CASSLANTRDTQYF